These 14 T cell receptor beta chains came from one sample sequenced in a study of identifying expanded T cells in peripheral blood. Sequencing was performed with immunoSEQ multiplex PCR; in TCRdb, only in-frame clones are kept and a portion is missing. The table lists over 90,000 clones, roughly 88% of them singletons. Source material: blood. The receptor source for this set is a person aged 18-70 years in good health.

The chain recombines TRBV19 with TRBJ2-7, with unresolved D. The CDR3 length is 18 residues. CDR1 and CDR2 from the germline V gene are LNHDA and SQIVND (reference sequence). Between the trimmed V and J ends, which lost 1 base and 7 bases, there was a span of 26 bases. Written as DNA, the CDR3 is TGTGCCAGTAGTATAGTTTTGCCTGCAGGCCCATCAACGTGGGAGCAGTACTTC. It is translated as CASSIVLPAGPSTWEQYF.

The CDR3 spells CASSSSGLVSYNEQFF. The DNA of the CDR3 is TGTGCCAGCAGCTCTTCGGGACTAGTGTCCTACAATGAGCAGTTCTTC. The gene calls are TRBV11-2 and TRBJ2-1, with 8 nucleotides matching TRBD2. The CDR3 sequence is 16 residues long. Germline-derived CDR1 and CDR2 are SGHAT and FQNNGV. J gave up 1 base and V 4 bases, and 6 bases lay outside the gene matches.

CDR3 residues: CASSLNNRVNTEAFF. Written as DNA, the CDR3 is TGTGCCAGCAGTTTAAACAACAGGGTGAACACTGAAGCTTTCTTT. The J gene is TRBJ1-1, the V gene TRBV27; D possibly corresponds to TRBD1 (6 bases). Germline V gene lookup returns CDR1 MNHEY and CDR2 SMNVEV (reference sequence). The V gene lost 2 bases and the J gene lost 0 bases, with 10 bases spanning the gap. The CDR3 length is 15 residues.

The chain links TRBV29-1 to TRBJ1-2; possible D gene TRBD1, 6 bases. Trimming cost V 0 bases and J 4 bases, with 15 bases left between them. CDR3 length: 15 residues. Germline V gene sequence: CDR1 SQVTM, CDR2 ANQGSEA. The CDR3 region has the DNA TGCAGCGTTGAAGATCTGGGGGGCGCCGGCTATGGCTACACCTTC. Amino acids: CSVEDLGGAGYGYTF.

The chain carries TRBV18 and TRBJ2-3; no reliable D call. The CDR3 runs to 12 residues. Trimming took 8 bases from V and 5 from J, leaving 11 bases between them. The germline CDR1 and CDR2 sequences are KGHSH and LQKENI. The CDR3 reads CASPTPEDTQYF. In DNA, the CDR3 is TGTGCCAGCCCCACCCCCGAAGATACGCAGTATTTT.

The chain has TRBV10-1 and TRBJ2-2, with 10 nucleotides matching TRBD1. CDR3 length equals 15 residues. J was trimmed by 4 bases and V by 3 bases; bases with no gene match: 2. Germline V lookup: CDR1 WNHNN, CDR2 SYGVQD (reference sequence). The CDR3 DNA sequence: TGCGCCAGCAGTGACAGGACAGGGGGCACCGGGGAGCTGTTTTTT. It specifies CASSDRTGGTGELFF.

The chain joins TRBV7-9 to TRBJ2-3; D is perhaps TRBD1 (6 bases). Germline V CDR1 and CDR2: SEHNR, FQNEAQ (reference sequence). The length of the CDR3 is 15 residues. With 4 bases removed from V and 2 bases from J, the gap between germline ends came to 13 bases. Written as DNA, the CDR3 is TGTGCCAGCAGCTCCCGGACAGTCTCCACAGATACGCAGTATTTT. The encoded protein is CASSSRTVSTDTQYF.

The chain carries TRBV5-1 and TRBJ2-3; 8 nucleotides match TRBD2. Germline V gene sequence: CDR1 SGHRS, CDR2 YFSETQ. The CDR3 sequence is 16 residues long. Germline trimming cut 1 base from V and 2 bases from J; bases unmatched to any gene: 6. Here the CDR3 DNA reads TGCGCCAGCAGCTTGTCAGGCGGGGGGTCCACAGATACGCAGTATTTT. Translation gives CASSLSGGGSTDTQYF.

The chain combines TRBV6-6 with TRBJ1-1; TRBD1 aligns across 7 bases. The V segment lost 7 bases and the J segment 8 bases; nucleotides outside the gene matches: 10. CDR3 length: 13 amino acids. Germline V gene lookup returns CDR1 MNHNY and CDR2 SVGAGI (reference sequence). CDR3 in amino acids: CASTEGARSEAFF. CDR3 coding DNA: TGTGCCAGCACCGAGGGGGCGCGTTCAGAAGCTTTCTTT.

This chain joins TRBV7-6 and TRBJ2-1, with D uncertain. Germline V lookup: CDR1 SGHVS, CDR2 FNYEAQ. The CDR3 runs 14 residues. Trimming removed 4 bases from V and 0 bases from J, with 7 bases in between. CDR3 protein: CASSSMSSYNEQFF. Here the CDR3 DNA reads TGTGCCAGCAGCTCGATGAGCTCCTACAATGAGCAGTTCTTC.

The chain carries TRBV29-1 and TRBJ2-5, with 9 positions matching TRBD1. The CDR3 sequence is 13 residues long. After removal of 7 bases from V and 2 bases from J, the junction contained 5 bases not matched to a gene. In germline, CDR1 is SQVTM, CDR2 ANQGSEA. The CDR3 sequence is CSAQGQGQETQYF. DNA of the CDR3: TGCAGCGCTCAGGGACAGGGACAAGAGACCCAGTACTTC.

Comment on this clone: The sample holds other DNA sequences that translate to the same CDR3. Here the CDR3 reads CASSSTSGTGELFF. CDR3 in DNA: TGTGCCAGCAGCTCCACTTCCGGGACAGGGGAGCTGTTTTTT. The rearrangement uses TRBV9 and TRBJ2-2; tentative D call: TRBD1 (6 bases). The V gene's germline CDR1 is SGDLS and CDR2 YYNGEE. The CDR3 length is 14 residues. The ends were cut back, 4 bases at V and 8 bases at J, with 15 bases in the middle. Full variable domain (missing parts from reference TRBV9 and TRBJ2-2): DSGVTQTPKHLITATGQRVTLRCSPRSGDLSVYWYQQSLDQGLQFLIQYYNGEERAKGNILERFSAQQFPDLHSELNLSSLELGDSALYFCASSSTSGTGELFFGEGSRLTVL.

The chain has TRBV7-3 and TRBJ2-7, with 7 bases matching TRBD2. CDR3 length: 14 amino acids. The germline V gene encodes CDR1 SGHTA and CDR2 FQGTGA. Germline trimming cut 6 bases from V and 4 bases from J; bases unmatched to any gene: 9. CDR3 protein: CASSPTGTTYEQYF. The DNA for the CDR3 is TGTGCCAGCAGTCCCACCGGGACTACATACGAGCAGTACTTC.

This sequence joins TRBV2 and TRBJ2-1, with D tentatively TRBD2 (6 bases). Germline loops: CDR1 SNHLY, CDR2 FYNNEI. This CDR3 has 11 amino acids. V lost 1 base and J lost 14, with 9 bases in between. The CDR3 nucleotides are TGTGCCAGCAGTGAAGAGGCGGGGAAGTTCTTC. It encodes CASSEEAGKFF.